The clone carrying this TCR beta chain occurred a few times. Its antigen remains unidentified. Germline CDR1 is MNHEY and CDR2 is SMNVEV (reference sequence). The CDR3 extends over 11 amino acids. The germline V and J ends were trimmed by 10 bases and 6 bases, with 12 bases remaining between them. The authors used template switching to add a universal primer site and gave cDNA unique molecular identifiers. TCRdb ran MiXCR on the 5' RACE reads and lists one entry per CDR3 protein. Of about 890,000 distinct CDR3 sequences in the sample, around an eighth are singletons; the top ten hold around 1.5%. The data stem from a study of identical twins. General study findings and limits: Less excess twin sharing appeared in beta out-of-frame sequences. Conclusions were based on cross-sectional statistical analysis, without following the same donors.

This same sample was also part of a study on yellow fever vaccine responses in identical twins. As reported in that work: Twins showed a vaccine T cell response that reportedly seemed partly convergent, partly personalized.

This TCR was sampled from a woman between 18 and 29 years old in good health. Sequencing was performed on PBMCs. The V and J genes are TRBV27 and TRBJ2-5; weak D call: TRBD2 (5 bases). The CDR3 reads CATSLGQTQYF. CDR3 bases: TGTGCCACTTCACTAGGGCAGACCCAGTACTTC.